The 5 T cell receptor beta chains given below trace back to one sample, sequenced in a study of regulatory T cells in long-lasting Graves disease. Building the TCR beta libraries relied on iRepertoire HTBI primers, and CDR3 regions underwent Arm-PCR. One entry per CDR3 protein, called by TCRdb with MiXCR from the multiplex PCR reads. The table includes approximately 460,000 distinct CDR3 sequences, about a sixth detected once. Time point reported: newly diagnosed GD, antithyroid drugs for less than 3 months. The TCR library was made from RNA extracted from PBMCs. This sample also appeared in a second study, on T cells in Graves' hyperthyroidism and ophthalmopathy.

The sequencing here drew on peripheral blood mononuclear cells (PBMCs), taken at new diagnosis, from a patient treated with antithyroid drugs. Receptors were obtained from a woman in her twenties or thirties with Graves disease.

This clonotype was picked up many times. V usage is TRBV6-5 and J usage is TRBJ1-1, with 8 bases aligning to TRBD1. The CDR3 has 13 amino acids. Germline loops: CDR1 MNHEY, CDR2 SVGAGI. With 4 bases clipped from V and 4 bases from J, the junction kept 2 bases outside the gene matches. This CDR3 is CASSWGQATEAFF. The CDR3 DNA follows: TGTGCCAGCAGTTGGGGACAGGCCACTGAAGCTTTCTTT.

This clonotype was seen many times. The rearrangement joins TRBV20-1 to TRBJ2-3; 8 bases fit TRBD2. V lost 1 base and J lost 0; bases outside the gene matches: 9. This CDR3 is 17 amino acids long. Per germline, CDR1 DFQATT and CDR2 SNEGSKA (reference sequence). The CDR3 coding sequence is TGCAGTGCTAGAGCCGAAGCGGGAGTGGGGAGCACAGATACGCAGTATTTT. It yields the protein CSARAEAGVGSTDTQYF.

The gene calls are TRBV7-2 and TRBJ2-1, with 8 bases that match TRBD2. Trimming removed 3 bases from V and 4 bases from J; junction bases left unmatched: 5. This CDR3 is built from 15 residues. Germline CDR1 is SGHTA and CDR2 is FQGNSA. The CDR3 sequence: CASSFLAGRYNEQFF. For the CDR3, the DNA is TGTGCCAGCAGCTTTTTAGCGGGACGATACAATGAGCAGTTCTTC.

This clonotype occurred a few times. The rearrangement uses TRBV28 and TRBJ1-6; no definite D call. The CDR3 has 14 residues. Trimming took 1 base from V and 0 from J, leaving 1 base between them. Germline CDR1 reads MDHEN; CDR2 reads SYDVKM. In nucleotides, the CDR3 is TGTGCCAGCAGTTTATTCTCCTATAATTCACCCCTCCACTTT. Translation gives CASSLFSYNSPLHF.

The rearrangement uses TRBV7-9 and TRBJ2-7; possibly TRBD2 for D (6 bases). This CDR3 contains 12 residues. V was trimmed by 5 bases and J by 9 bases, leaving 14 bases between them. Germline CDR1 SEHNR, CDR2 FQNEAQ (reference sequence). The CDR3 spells CASSTTLARQYF. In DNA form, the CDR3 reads TGTGCCAGCAGCACCACCCTAGCGCGGCAGTACTTC.